This TCR beta chain was found in a study of OX40 agonist ivuxolimab in advanced cancers. Germline CDR1 SGHTS, CDR2 YDEGEE. V was clipped by 3 bases and J by 0 bases, with 8 bases between them. The CDR3 runs to 14 residues. TCRdb's copy holds only in-frame clones and misses some; the assay was immunoSEQ multiplex PCR. Among about 30,000 clones listed, around nine tenths were seen once. The receptor was isolated from an adult with an advanced solid tumor such as melanoma, head and neck, liver or kidney cancer. The specimen comprised CD4+ or CD8+ T cells sorted from blood, sampled in a trial of the OX40 agonist ivuxolimab. This chain connects TRBV5-8 to TRBJ2-3; D unclear. The CDR3 spells CASSYPLSTDTQYF. The CDR3 bases are TGTGCCAGCAGCTACCCCTTAAGCACAGATACGCAGTATTTT.